The clone carrying this T cell receptor (beta chain) appeared many times. CDR1 is SGHVS, CDR2 FNYEAQ, per germline. V was shortened by 0 bases and J by 7 bases, with 19 bases between the two germline ends. This CDR3 comprises 16 residues. The data originate from a study of T cells after yellow fever vaccination. 5'RACE template switching added a universal primer site and UMIs to TCR cDNA. TCRdb used MiXCR to reprocess the 5' RACE reads, holding one entry per CDR3 protein. Here the sample spans some 220,000 distinct CDR3 sequences, 3.2% being singletons. The chain carries TRBV7-6 and TRBJ2-7, with D perhaps given as TRBD1 or TRBD2 (5 bases each). This TCR derives from a man aged 18 to 30 who received the YFV17D yellow fever vaccine. The sequencing here drew on CD4+ T cells sorted from PBMCs, taken 10 days after the yellow fever booster vaccination. The CDR3 DNA reads TGTGCCAGCAGCTTAGCTGGCGGAAGTCAGGGCGGGGAGCAGTACTTC. This codes for CASSLAGGSQGGEQYF.